Described below is a single TCR beta chain sequence and its context. Its antigen is still unknown. These data are taken from a study of Graves' ophthalmopathy and Graves' hyperthyroidism. Study conclusions and caveats: Most thyroid clonotypes expanded beyond 0.001 frequency were also found in blood.

Clinical symptoms and serum thyroxine were used for diagnosis; TRAb, thyroid ultrasound and orbital computed tomography were also relied on. This CDR3 has 15 amino acids. V was cut by 8 bases and J by 2 bases, with 18 bases left in between. RNA transcripts yielded amplified TCR beta CDR3 regions. After a first-round RT-PCR with HTBI primers, a second-round multiplex PCR was run. A single record per CDR3 protein comes from TCRdb applying MiXCR to the multiplex PCR reads. This sample has about 370,000 distinct CDR3 sequences, with roughly 17% found just once. Specimen: peripheral blood. The origin of this receptor is an adult woman with stable Graves' hyperthyroidism. The chain is built from TRBV12-3 or TRBV12-4 and TRBJ1-2; a possible D gene is TRBD1 (6 bases). The CDR3 here is CASVAGHLFNYGYTF. Written as DNA, the CDR3 is TGTGCCAGCGTGGCGGGACACCTTTTCAACTATGGCTACACCTTC.